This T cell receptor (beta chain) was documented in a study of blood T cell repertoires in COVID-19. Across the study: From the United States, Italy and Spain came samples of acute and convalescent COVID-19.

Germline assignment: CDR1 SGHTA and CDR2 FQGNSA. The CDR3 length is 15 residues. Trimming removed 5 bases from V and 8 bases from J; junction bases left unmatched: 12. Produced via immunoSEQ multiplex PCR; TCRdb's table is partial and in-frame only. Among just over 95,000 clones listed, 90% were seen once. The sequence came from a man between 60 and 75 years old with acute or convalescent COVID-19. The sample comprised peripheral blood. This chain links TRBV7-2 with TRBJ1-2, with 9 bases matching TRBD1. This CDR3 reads CASSPSGTGSWGYTF. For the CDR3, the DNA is TGTGCCAGCAGCCCATCCGGGACAGGGAGTTGGGGCTACACCTTC.